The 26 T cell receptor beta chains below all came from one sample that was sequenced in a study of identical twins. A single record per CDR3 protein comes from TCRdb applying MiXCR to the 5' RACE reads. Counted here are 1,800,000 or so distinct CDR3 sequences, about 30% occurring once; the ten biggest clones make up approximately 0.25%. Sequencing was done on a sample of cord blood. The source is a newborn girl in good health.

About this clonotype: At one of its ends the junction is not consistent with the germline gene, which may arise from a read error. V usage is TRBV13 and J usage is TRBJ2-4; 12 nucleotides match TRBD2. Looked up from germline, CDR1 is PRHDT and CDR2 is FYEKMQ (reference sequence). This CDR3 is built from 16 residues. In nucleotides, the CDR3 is TGTGCCAGCAGCTTAATGGCTAGCGGGAGGGGGTACGAGCAGGACTTC. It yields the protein CASSLMASGRGYEQDF. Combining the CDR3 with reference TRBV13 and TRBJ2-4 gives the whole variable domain AAGVIQSPRHLIKEKRETATLKCYPIPRHDTVYWYQQGPGQDPQFLISFYEKMQSDKGSIPDRFSAQQFSDYHSELNMSSLELGDSALYFCASSLMASGRGYEQDFGAGTRLSVL.

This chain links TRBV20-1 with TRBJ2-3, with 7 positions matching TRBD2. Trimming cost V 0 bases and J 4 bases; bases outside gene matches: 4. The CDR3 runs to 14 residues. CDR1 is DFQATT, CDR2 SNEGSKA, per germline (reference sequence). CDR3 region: CSARDLAGADTQYF. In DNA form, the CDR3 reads TGCAGTGCTAGAGATTTAGCGGGCGCAGATACGCAGTATTTT.

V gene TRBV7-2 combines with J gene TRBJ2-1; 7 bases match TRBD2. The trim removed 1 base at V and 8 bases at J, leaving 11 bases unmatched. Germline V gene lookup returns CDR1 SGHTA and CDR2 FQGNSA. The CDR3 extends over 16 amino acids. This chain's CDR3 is CASSLVAGVGVDEQFF. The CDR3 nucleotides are TGTGCCAGCAGCTTAGTAGCGGGCGTAGGGGTTGATGAGCAGTTCTTC.

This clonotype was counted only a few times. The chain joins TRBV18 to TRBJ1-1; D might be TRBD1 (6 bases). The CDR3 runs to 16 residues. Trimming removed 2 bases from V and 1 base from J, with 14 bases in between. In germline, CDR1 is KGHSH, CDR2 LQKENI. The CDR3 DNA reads TGTGCCAGCTCACCAATTTGGGGGGGCCCGAACACTGAAGCTTTCTTT. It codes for CASSPIWGGPNTEAFF.

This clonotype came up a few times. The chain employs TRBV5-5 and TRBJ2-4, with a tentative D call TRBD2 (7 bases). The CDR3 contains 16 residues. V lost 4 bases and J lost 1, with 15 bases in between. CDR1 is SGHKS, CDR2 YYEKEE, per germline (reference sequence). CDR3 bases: TGTGCCAGCAGCCCTATGGGGGGGGCTGCCAAAAACATTCAGTACTTC. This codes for CASSPMGGAAKNIQYF. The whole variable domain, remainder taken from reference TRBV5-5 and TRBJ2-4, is DAGVTQSPTHLIKTRGQQVTLRCSPISGHKSVSWYQQVLGQGPQFIFQYYEKEERGRGNFPDRFSARQFPNYSSELNVNALLLGDSALYLCASSPMGGAAKNIQYFGAGTRLSVL.

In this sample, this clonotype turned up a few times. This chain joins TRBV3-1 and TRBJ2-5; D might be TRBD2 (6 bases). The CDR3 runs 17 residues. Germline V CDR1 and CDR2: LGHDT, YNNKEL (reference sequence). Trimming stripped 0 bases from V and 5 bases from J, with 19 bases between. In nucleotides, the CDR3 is TGTGCCAGCAGCCAAGACGCGGGGCAGGGCGATCGGGAGACCCAGTACTTC. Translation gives CASSQDAGQGDRETQYF.

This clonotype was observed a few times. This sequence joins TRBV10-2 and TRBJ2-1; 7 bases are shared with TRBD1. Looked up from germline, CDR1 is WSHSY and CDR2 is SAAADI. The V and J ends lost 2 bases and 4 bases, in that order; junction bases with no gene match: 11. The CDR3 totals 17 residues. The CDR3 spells CASSEKGALGGYNEQFF. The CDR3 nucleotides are TGCGCCAGCAGTGAGAAGGGGGCCTTGGGCGGATACAATGAGCAGTTCTTC.

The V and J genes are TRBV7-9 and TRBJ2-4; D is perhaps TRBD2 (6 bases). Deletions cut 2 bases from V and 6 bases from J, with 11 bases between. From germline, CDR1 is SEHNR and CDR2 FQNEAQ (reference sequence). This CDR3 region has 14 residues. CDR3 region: CASSLNGGTNIQYF. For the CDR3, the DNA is TGTGCCAGCAGCTTAAATGGAGGGACAAACATTCAGTACTTC.

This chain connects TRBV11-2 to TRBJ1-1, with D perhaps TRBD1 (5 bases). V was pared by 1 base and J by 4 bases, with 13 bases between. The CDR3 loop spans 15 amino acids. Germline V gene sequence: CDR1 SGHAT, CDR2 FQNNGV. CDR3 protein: CASSLGGAGLTEAFF. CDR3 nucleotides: TGTGCCAGCAGCTTAGGTGGGGCAGGCCTCACTGAAGCTTTCTTT.

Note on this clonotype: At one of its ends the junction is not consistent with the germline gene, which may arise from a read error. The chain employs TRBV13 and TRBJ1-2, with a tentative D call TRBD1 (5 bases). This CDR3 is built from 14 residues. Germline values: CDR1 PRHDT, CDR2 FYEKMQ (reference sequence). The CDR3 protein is CAGSLERGQGGYTF. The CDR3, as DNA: TGTGCCGGCAGCTTAGAAAGGGGTCAGGGTGGCTACACCTTC.

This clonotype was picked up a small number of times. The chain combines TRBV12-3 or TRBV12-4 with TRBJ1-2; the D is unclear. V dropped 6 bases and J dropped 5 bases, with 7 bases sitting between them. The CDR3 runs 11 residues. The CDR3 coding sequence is TGTGCCAGCAGGCGAAGTTATGGCTACACCTTC. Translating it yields CASRRSYGYTF.

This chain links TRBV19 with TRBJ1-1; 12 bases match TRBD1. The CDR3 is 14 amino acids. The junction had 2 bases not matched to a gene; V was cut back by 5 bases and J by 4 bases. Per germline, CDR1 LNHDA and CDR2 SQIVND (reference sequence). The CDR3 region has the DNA TGTGCCAGTAGTGGGGGACAGGGGGCCACTGAAGCTTTCTTT. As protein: CASSGGQGATEAFF.

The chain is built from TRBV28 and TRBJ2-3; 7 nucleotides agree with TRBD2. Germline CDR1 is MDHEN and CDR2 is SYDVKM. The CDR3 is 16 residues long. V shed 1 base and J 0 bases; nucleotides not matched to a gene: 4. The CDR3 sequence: CASSLSGLDSTDTQYF. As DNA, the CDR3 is TGTGCCAGCAGTTTATCCGGACTAGACAGCACAGATACGCAGTATTTT.

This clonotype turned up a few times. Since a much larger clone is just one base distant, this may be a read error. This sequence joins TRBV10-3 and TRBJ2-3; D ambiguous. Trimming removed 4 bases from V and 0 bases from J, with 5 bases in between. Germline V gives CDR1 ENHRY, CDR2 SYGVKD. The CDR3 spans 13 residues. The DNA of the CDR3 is TGTGCCATCAGTGCGGCTAGCACAGATACGCAGTATTTT. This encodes CAISAASTDTQYF.

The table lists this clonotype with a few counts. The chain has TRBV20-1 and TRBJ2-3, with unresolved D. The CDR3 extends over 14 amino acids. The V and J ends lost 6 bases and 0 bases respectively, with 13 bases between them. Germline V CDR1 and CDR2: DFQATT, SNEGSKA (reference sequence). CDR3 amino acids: CSASTVPSTDTQYF. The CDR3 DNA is TGCAGTGCCTCAACGGTCCCTAGCACAGATACGCAGTATTTT.

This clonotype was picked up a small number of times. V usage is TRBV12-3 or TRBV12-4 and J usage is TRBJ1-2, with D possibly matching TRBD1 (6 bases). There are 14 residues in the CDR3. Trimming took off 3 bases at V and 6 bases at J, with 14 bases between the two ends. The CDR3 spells CASSLGAGKDGYTF. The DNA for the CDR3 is TGTGCCAGCAGTTTGGGGGCAGGGAAGGATGGCTACACCTTC.

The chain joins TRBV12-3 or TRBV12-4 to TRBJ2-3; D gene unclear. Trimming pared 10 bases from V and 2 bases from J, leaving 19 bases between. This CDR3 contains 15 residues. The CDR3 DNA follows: TGTGCCAACACCGTTCGGGTTACGCCCACAGATACGCAGTATTTT. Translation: CANTVRVTPTDTQYF.

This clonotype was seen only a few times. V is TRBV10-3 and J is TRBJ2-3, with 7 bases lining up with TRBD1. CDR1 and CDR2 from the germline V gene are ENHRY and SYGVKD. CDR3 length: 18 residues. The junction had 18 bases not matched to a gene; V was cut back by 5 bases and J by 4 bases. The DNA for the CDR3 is TGTGCCATCAGTCGTCATAATACGACAGGGATTAAGGCAGATACGCAGTATTTT. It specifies CAISRHNTTGIKADTQYF.

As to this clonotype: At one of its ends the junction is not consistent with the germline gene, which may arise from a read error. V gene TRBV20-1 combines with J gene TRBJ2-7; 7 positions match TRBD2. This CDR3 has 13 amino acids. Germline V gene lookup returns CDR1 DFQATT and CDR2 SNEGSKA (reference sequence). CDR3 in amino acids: CGARVASGYEQYF. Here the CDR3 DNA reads TGCGGTGCTAGAGTGGCTAGCGGATACGAGCAGTACTTC.

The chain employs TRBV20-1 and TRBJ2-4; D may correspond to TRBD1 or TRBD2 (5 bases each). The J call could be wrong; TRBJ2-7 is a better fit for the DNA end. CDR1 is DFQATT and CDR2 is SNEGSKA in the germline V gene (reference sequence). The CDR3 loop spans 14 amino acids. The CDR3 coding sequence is TGCAGTGCTACCTGGGACGGATCATCCTACGAGCAGTACTTC. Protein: CSATWDGSSYEQYF.

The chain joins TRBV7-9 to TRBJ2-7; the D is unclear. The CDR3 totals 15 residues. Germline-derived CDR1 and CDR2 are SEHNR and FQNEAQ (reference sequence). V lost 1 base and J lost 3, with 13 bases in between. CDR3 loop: CASSLEGQLGYEQYF. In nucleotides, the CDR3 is TGTGCCAGCAGCTTAGAAGGTCAGCTCGGCTACGAGCAGTACTTC.

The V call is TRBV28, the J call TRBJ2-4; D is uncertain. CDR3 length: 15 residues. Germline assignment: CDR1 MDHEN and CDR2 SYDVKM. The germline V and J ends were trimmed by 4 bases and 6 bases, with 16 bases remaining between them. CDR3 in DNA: TGTGCCAGCAGTTCGGTGTCCGAGGCCCCAAACATTCAGTACTTC. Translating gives CASSSVSEAPNIQYF.

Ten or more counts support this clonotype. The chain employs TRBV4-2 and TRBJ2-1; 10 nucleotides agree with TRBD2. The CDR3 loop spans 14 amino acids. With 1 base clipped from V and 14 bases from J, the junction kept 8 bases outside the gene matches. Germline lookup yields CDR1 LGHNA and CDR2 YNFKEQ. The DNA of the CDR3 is TGTGCCAGCAGCCAAGGGACTAGCGGAACGAGCAAGTTCTTC. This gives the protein CASSQGTSGTSKFF.

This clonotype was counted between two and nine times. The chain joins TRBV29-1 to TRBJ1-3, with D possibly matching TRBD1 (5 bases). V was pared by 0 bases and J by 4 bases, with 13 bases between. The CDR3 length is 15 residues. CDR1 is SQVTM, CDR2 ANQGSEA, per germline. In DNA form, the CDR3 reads TGCAGCGTTGAAGATCGAAGGGGCTCCGGAAACACCATATATTTT. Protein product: CSVEDRRGSGNTIYF.

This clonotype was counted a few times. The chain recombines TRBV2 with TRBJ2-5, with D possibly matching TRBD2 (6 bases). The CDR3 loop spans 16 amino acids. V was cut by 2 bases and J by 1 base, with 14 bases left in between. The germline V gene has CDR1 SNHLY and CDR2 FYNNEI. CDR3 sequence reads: CASSETMGRFQETQYF. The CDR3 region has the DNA TGTGCCAGCAGTGAAACGATGGGGAGGTTCCAAGAGACCCAGTACTTC.

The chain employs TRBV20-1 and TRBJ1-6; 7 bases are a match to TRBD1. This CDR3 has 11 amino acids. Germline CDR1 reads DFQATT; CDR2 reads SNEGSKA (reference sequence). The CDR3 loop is CSVDRSSPLHF. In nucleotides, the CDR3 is TGCAGCGTGGACAGGTCTTCACCCCTCCACTTT.